This T cell receptor (beta chain) was identified in a study of CD8 T cells in Susac syndrome. Trimming removed 6 bases from V and 1 base from J, with 9 bases in between. Germline CDR1 and CDR2: WSHSY and SAAADI. The CDR3 totals 13 residues. RNA totalling roughly 0.45 to 1 ug underwent reverse transcription with random hexamers. A single record per CDR3 protein comes from TCRdb applying MiXCR to the immunoSEQ multiplex PCR reads. The sample lists about 290,000 distinct CDR3 sequences, 65% to 90% seen once, with about 0.22% in the top ten. The chain uses TRBV10-2 and TRBJ1-1, with no clear D. This TCR was recovered from a human donor with multiple sclerosis. Sample: CD8+ T cells from PBMCs. CDR3 bases: TGCGCCAGCAGAGCAGACTCGAACACTGAAGCTTTCTTT. This sequence encodes CASRADSNTEAFF.